This TCR beta chain was documented in a study of T-cell memory formation after mild COVID-19. A few counts support this clonotype. Trimming cost V 4 bases and J 5 bases; bases outside gene matches: 3. This CDR3 comprises 14 residues. The germline V gene has CDR1 SGHRS and CDR2 YFSETQ. Constant-segment-primed 5'RACE gave TCR alpha and TCR beta cDNA libraries with sample barcodes and UMIs. Each CDR3 protein is one row after TCRdb ran MiXCR on the 5' RACE reads. The sample includes fewer than 500,000 distinct CDR3 sequences, 20% to 25% of them seen just once. This clonotype was sampled from an adult woman who had mild COVID-19 (a few samples of this study predate the infection). Cell type and time point are not known. This chain joins TRBV5-1 and TRBJ1-1; 12 nucleotides match TRBD1. Input material: PBMCs or a T cell subset sorted from them (not recorded which). CDR3 residues: CASSGGQGATEAFF. In DNA, the CDR3 is TGCGCCAGCAGCGGGGGACAGGGGGCAACTGAAGCTTTCTTT.